Shown below are 9 T cell receptor beta chains from a single sample sequenced in a study of blood T cell repertoires in COVID-19. The table came from immunoSEQ multiplex PCR; TCRdb's copy has only in-frame clones and leaves some out. The sample has under 300,000 clones, about 90% seen once; the top ten hold roughly 6.3%. Specimen: PBMCs or T cells enriched from blood (not recorded which). The receptors here all came from a woman younger than 45 with acute COVID-19.

The CDR3 sequence is CASSTLAGGITDTQYF. CDR3 sequence (DNA): TGTGCCAGTAGTACCTTAGCGGGAGGGATCACAGATACGCAGTATTTT. The genes are TRBV19 and TRBJ2-3; TRBD2 aligns across 11 bases. Trimming took 4 bases from V and 2 from J; bases not matched to a gene: 5. The germline CDR1 and CDR2 sequences are LNHDA and SQIVND (reference sequence). The CDR3 runs 16 residues.

V is TRBV12-5 and J is TRBJ2-7, with a possible D match to TRBD1 (5 bases). The CDR3 length is 16 residues. Germline-derived CDR1 and CDR2 are LGHNT and FRNRAP. V lost 6 bases to trimming and J lost 5 bases, with 23 bases between them. In DNA, the CDR3 is TGTGCTAGTGGCTGGGGCCAGGTTACATCTCTCGACGAGCAGTACTTC. Translated: CASGWGQVTSLDEQYF.

The chain joins TRBV18 to TRBJ1-1; 11 nucleotides line up with TRBD1. The CDR3 consists of 16 residues. Trimming at V came to 5 bases and at J to 3 bases, leaving 8 bases not matched to a gene. Germline assignment: CDR1 KGHSH and CDR2 LQKENI. This chain's CDR3 is CASSSEDRGPHTEAFF. Written as DNA, the CDR3 is TGTGCCAGCTCATCCGAGGACAGGGGGCCCCACACTGAAGCTTTCTTT.

The chain uses TRBV5-4 and TRBJ1-2; 7 nucleotides agree with TRBD1. This CDR3 spans 12 amino acids. V lost 3 bases to trimming and J lost 6 bases; unmatched junction nucleotides: 2. The germline V gene encodes CDR1 SGHNT and CDR2 YYREEE (reference sequence). CDR3 loop: CASSSGQNGYTF. CDR3 coding DNA: TGTGCCAGCAGCTCGGGACAGAATGGCTACACCTTC. The complete variable domain, with remaining parts taken from reference TRBV5-4 and TRBJ1-2, reads ETGVTQSPTHLIKTRGQQVTLRCSSQSGHNTVSWYQQALGQGPQFIFQYYREEENGRGNFPPRFSGLQFPNYSSELNVNALELDDSALYLCASSSGQNGYTFGSGTRLTVV.

Notes on this clone: Other DNA sequences of this sample code for an identical CDR3. The chain has TRBV29-1 and TRBJ2-7, with TRBD2 identical over 13 bases. Germline assignment: CDR1 SQVTM and CDR2 ANQGSEA. Trimming took 6 bases from V and 2 from J; bases not matched to a gene: 1. The CDR3 length is 13 residues. This CDR3 is CSVGTSGAYEQYF. In DNA form, the CDR3 reads TGCAGCGTGGGGACTAGCGGGGCCTACGAGCAGTACTTC.

The chain carries TRBV5-4 and TRBJ1-1; the match to TRBD1 covers 9 bases. CDR3 length: 17 residues. Per the germline V gene, CDR1 is SGHNT and CDR2 is YYREEE (reference sequence). J lost 0 bases, V lost 4 bases, and 10 bases had no gene match. The CDR3: CASSQGQGRIMNTEAFF. For the CDR3, the DNA is TGTGCCAGCAGCCAGGGACAGGGACGGATTATGAACACTGAAGCTTTCTTT. The whole variable domain, filled in from reference TRBV5-4 and TRBJ1-1, reads ETGVTQSPTHLIKTRGQQVTLRCSSQSGHNTVSWYQQALGQGPQFIFQYYREEENGRGNFPPRFSGLQFPNYSSELNVNALELDDSALYLCASSQGQGRIMNTEAFFGQGTRLTVV.

Here the CDR3 reads CASSTRQGTEAFF. The CDR3 DNA reads TGTGCCAGCAGCACACGACAGGGGACTGAAGCTTTCTTT. This chain joins TRBV13 and TRBJ1-1; TRBD1 matches 8 bases. Unmatched junction bases numbered 4, after V lost 5 bases and J lost 5 bases. Germline values: CDR1 PRHDT, CDR2 FYEKMQ (reference sequence). CDR3 length equals 13 residues. Drawing the rest from reference TRBV13 and TRBJ1-1, the complete variable domain is AAGVIQSPRHLIKEKRETATLKCYPIPRHDTVYWYQQGPGQDPQFLISFYEKMQSDKGSIPDRFSAQQFSDYHSELNMSSLELGDSALYFCASSTRQGTEAFFGQGTRLTVV.

V is TRBV7-2 and J is TRBJ2-1, with D hard to call. The CDR3 consists of 17 residues. Germline loops: CDR1 SGHTA, CDR2 FQGNSA. Trimming took off 5 bases at V and 0 bases at J, with 17 bases between the two ends. The CDR3 DNA is TGTGCCAGCAGCCCCTGGCCTAGACTTGGCTCCTACAATGAGCAGTTCTTC. Translated, it gives CASSPWPRLGSYNEQFF.

The V gene is TRBV7-8, the J gene TRBJ2-1, with D possibly being TRBD2 (5 bases). The ends were cut back, 6 bases at V and 7 bases at J, with 16 bases in the middle. CDR3 length: 14 amino acids. Germline V lookup: CDR1 SGHVS, CDR2 FQNEAQ. CDR3 amino acids: CASSYFGESNEQFF. For the CDR3, the DNA is TGTGCCAGCAGTTATTTCGGGGAGTCAAATGAGCAGTTCTTC.